A selection of T cell receptor beta chains follows, all from one sample in a study of blood T cells in healthy people across ages. In TCRdb, the 5' RACE reads were re-called with MiXCR into one record per CDR3 protein. This repertoire shows 1,100,000 or so distinct CDR3 sequences, under 45% found once; its top ten account for under 20%. Sequencing was performed on blood. The receptors were sampled from a woman aged 55-69 years in good health. CDR3s include the opening cysteine and the closing phenylalanine or tryptophan. A D gene is named only where the DNA matches it firmly. Not all rows give a size; the values are once, few, many and, for expanded clones, a class.

d_call,clone_size,v_call,j_call,cdr3_aa,cdr3_nt
.,.,TRBV7-2,TRBJ2-1,CASSSWVGGPRNEQFF,TGTGCCAGCAGCTCCTGGGTGGGGGGACCCCGGAATGAGCAGTTCTTC
.,.,TRBV18,TRBJ2-7,CASSPPTRKLYNEQYF,TGTGCCAGCTCACCACCGACAAGAAAGTTGTACAATGAGCAGTACTTC
.,.,TRBV7-2,TRBJ1-1,CASSLQGLGNTEAFF,TGTGCCAGCAGCTTACAGGGATTAGGGAACACTGAAGCTTTCTTT
TRBD1,few,TRBV7-9,TRBJ2-1,CASSYPSDRGGLNEQFF,TGTGCCAGCAGCTACCCCTCGGACAGGGGAGGACTCAATGAGCAGTTCTTC
.,.,TRBV20-1,TRBJ1-5,CSAKTGNNQPQHF,TGCAGTGCTAAAACAGGGAACAATCAGCCCCAGCATTTT
TRBD2,.,TRBV12-3/TRBV12-4,TRBJ2-5,CASRTTSGSTKTQYF,TGTGCCAGCAGGACGACTAGCGGGAGTACCAAGACCCAGTACTTC
TRBD2,.,TRBV5-5,TRBJ2-7,CASSPASTSGRASYNEQYF,TGTGCCAGCAGCCCGGCTTCGACTAGCGGGAGGGCTTCCTACAATGAGCAGTACTTC
TRBD1,.,TRBV18,TRBJ1-2,CASSPTGTGFGYTF,TGTGCCAGCTCACCAACCGGGACAGGGTTTGGCTACACCTTC
TRBD1,few,TRBV25-1,TRBJ1-4,CASSAGGANEKLFF,TGTGCCAGCAGTGCAGGGGGAGCTAATGAAAAACTGTTTTTT
TRBD2,.,TRBV20-1,TRBJ2-1,CSSRLGTSDNEQFF,TGCAGTTCCCGATTGGGAACTAGCGACAATGAGCAGTTCTTC
TRBD2,.,TRBV20-1,TRBJ2-1,CSARFRAGAYNEQFF,TGCAGTGCTAGATTTAGGGCGGGAGCCTACAATGAGCAGTTCTTC
.,.,TRBV28,TRBJ1-4,CASTKLELGEKLFF,TGTGCCAGCACCAAACTCGAACTCGGTGAAAAACTGTTTTTT
.,few,TRBV11-1,TRBJ1-4,CASTTDSATNEKLFF,TGTGCCAGCACCACCGACTCAGCAACTAATGAAAAACTGTTTTTT
TRBD2,.,TRBV15,TRBJ2-3,CATRAGGDTDTQYF,TGTGCCACCAGAGCGGGAGGGGATACAGATACGCAGTATTTT
.,.,TRBV15,TRBJ1-5,CATSMGGTTQPQHF,TGTGCCACCAGCATGGGCGGGACCACTCAGCCCCAGCATTTT
.,.,TRBV20-1,TRBJ2-5,CSAYPKGRHQETQYF,TGCAGTGCTTACCCTAAGGGACGGCACCAAGAGACCCAGTACTTC
TRBD2,.,TRBV20-1,TRBJ2-3,CSAGKLAVTDTQYF,TGCAGTGCCGGAAAACTAGCGGTCACAGATACGCAGTATTTT
TRBD2,.,TRBV3-1,TRBJ2-7,CASSQVGLAGYEQYF,TGTGCCAGCAGCCAAGTCGGGCTAGCGGGCTACGAGCAGTACTTC
.,.,TRBV5-6,TRBJ2-3,CASSWIGGRSSTDTQYF,TGTGCCAGCAGCTGGATTGGCGGACGGTCTAGCACAGATACGCAGTATTTT
.,many,TRBV9,TRBJ2-1,CASSVSPSHEQFF,TGTGCCAGCAGCGTAAGTCCTAGCCATGAGCAGTTCTTC
.,few,TRBV3-1,TRBJ2-7,CASSHPGKQYF,TGTGCCAGCAGCCACCCGGGGAAGCAGTACTTC